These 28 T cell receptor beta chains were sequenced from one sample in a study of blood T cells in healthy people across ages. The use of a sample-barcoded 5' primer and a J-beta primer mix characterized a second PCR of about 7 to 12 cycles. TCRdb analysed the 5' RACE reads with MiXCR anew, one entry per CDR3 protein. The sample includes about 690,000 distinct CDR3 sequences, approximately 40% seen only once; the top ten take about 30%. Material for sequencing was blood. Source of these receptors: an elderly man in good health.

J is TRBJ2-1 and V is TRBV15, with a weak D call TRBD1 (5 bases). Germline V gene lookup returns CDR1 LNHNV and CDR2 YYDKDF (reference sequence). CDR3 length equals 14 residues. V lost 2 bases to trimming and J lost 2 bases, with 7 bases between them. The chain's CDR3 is CATSRPGPYNEQFF. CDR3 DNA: TGTGCCACCAGCAGACCAGGGCCCTACAATGAGCAGTTCTTC.

CDR3 amino acids: CASSFSGAGNEQYF. DNA of the CDR3: TGTGCCAGCAGCTTTAGCGGGGCCGGCAACGAGCAGTACTTC. The rearrangement links TRBV7-9 to TRBJ2-7; 8 nucleotides agree with TRBD2. Germline values: CDR1 SEHNR, CDR2 FQNEAQ (reference sequence). Trimming removed 3 bases from V and 5 bases from J; junction bases left unmatched: 6. The CDR3 extends over 14 amino acids.

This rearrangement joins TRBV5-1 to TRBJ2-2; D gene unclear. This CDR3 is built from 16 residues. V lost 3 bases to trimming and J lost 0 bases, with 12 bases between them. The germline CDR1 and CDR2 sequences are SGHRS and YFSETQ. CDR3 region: CASSSRKATNTGELFF. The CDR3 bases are TGCGCCAGCAGCTCACGGAAAGCTACGAACACCGGGGAGCTGTTTTTT.

DNA for the CDR3: TGCAGTGCTAGTTACCCAGGGGATGGAAACACCATATATTTT. It is translated as CSASYPGDGNTIYF. The rearrangement links TRBV20-1 to TRBJ1-3; weak D call: TRBD1 (6 bases). Germline V lookup: CDR1 DFQATT, CDR2 SNEGSKA (reference sequence). The CDR3 is 14 amino acids. V was clipped by 3 bases and J by 3 bases, with 12 bases between them.

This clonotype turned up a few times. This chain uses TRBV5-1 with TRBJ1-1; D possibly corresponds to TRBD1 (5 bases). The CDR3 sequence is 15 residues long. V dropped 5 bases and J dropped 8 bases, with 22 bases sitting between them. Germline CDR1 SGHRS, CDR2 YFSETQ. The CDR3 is CASSLRTRVPSEAFF. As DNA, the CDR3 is TGCGCCAGCAGTCTGAGGACCAGGGTTCCCTCCGAAGCTTTCTTT.

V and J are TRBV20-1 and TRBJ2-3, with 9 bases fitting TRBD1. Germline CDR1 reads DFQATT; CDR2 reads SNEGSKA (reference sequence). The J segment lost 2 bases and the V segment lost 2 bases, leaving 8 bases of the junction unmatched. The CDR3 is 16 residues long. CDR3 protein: CSARTLGTGFTDTQYF. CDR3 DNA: TGCAGTGCTAGAACCCTAGGGACAGGGTTCACAGATACGCAGTATTTT.

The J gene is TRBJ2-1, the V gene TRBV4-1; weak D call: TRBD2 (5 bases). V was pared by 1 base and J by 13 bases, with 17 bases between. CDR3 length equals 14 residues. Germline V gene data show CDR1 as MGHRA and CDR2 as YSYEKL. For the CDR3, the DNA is TGCGCCAGCAGCCAAGTAGAGGGTCAAGAGACCCAGTTCTTC. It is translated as CASSQVEGQETQFF.

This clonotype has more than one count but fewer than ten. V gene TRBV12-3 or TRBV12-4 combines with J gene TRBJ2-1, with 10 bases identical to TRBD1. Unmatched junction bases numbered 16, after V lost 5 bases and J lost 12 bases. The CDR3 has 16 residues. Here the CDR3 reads CASSLAGTGVLDGQFF. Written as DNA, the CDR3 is TGTGCCAGCAGTCTTGCCGGGACAGGGGTCCTGGATGGGCAGTTCTTC.

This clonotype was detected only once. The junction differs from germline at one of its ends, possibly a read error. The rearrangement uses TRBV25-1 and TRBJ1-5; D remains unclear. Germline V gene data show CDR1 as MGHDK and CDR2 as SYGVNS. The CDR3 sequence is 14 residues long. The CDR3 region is CAGSETGSNQPQHF. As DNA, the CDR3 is TGTGCCGGCAGTGAAACGGGAAGCAATCAGCCCCAGCATTTT.

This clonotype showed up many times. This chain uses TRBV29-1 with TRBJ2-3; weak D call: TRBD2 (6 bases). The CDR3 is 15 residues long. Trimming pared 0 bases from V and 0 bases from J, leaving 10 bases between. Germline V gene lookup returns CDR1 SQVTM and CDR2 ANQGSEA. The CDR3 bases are TGCAGCGTTGAAGATCGGAGCGGGAGCACAGATACGCAGTATTTT. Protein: CSVEDRSGSTDTQYF.

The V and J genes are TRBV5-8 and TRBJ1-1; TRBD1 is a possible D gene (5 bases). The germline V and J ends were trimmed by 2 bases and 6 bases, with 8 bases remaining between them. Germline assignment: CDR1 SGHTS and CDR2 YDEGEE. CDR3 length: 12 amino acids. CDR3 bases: TGTGCCAGCAGCTTAGGACACTCTGAAGCTTTCTTT. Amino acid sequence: CASSLGHSEAFF. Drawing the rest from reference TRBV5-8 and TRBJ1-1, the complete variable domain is EAGVTQSPTHLIKTRGQQATLRCSPISGHTSVYWYQQALGLGLQFLLWYDEGEERNRGNFPPRFSGRQFPNYSSELNVNALELEDSALYLCASSLGHSEAFFGQGTRLTVV.

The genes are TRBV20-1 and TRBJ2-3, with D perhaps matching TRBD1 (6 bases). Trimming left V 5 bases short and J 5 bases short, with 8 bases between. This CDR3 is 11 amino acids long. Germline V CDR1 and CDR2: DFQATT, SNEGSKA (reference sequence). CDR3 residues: CSAQQGDTQYF. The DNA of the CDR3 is TGCAGTGCTCAACAGGGAGATACGCAGTATTTT.

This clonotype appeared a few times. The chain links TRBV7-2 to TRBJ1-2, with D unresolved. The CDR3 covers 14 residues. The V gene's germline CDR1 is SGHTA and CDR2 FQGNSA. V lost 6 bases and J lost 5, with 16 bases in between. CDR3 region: CASSSTAGPYGYTF. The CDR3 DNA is TGTGCCAGCAGTTCAACGGCCGGGCCTTATGGCTACACCTTC.

CDR3 amino acids: CASSSREAGPEQYF. CDR3 in DNA: TGCGCCAGCAGCTCGCGGGAGGCGGGTCCCGAGCAGTACTTC. The rearrangement uses TRBV5-1 and TRBJ2-5, with 8 nucleotides matching TRBD2. The assigned J gene may be wrong: the sequence end matches TRBJ2-7 better. This CDR3 has 14 residues. Germline V gene sequence: CDR1 SGHRS, CDR2 YFSETQ.

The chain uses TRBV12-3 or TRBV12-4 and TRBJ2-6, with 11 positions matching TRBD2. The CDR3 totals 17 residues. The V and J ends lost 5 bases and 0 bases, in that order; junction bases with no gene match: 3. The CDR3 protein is CASSRLAGRSGANVLTF. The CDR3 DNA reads TGTGCCAGCAGTCGACTAGCGGGGCGCTCTGGGGCCAACGTCCTGACTTTC.

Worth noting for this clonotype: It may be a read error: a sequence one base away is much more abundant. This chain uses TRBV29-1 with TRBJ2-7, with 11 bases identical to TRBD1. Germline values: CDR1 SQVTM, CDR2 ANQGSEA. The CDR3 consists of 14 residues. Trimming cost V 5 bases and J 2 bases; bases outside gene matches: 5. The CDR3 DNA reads TGCAGCGTTTTGGGACAGGGGGTGACCTACGAGCAGTACTTC. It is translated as CSVLGQGVTYEQYF.

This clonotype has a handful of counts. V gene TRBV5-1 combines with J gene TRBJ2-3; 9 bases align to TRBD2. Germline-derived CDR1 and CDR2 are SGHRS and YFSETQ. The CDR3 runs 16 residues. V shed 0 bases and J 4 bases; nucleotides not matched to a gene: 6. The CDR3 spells CASSLVSGSFADTQYF. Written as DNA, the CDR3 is TGCGCCAGCAGCTTGGTTAGCGGGAGTTTCGCAGATACGCAGTATTTT.

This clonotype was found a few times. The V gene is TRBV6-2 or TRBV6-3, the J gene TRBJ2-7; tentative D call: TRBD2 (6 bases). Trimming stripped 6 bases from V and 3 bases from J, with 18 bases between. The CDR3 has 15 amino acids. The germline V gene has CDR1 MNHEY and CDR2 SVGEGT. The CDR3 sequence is CASSTNPGAIYEQYF. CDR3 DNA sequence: TGTGCCAGCAGCACCAACCCGGGAGCGATCTACGAGCAGTACTTC.

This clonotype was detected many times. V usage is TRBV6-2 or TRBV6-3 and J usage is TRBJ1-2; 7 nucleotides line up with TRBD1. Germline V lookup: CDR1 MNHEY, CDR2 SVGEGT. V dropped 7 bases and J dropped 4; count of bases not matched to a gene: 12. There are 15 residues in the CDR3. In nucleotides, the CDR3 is TGTGCCAGCATGCGCGGACAGGACCGATTCTATGGCTACACCTTC. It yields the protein CASMRGQDRFYGYTF.

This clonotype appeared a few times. The CDR3 here is CASSDGRGWETQYF. The CDR3, as DNA: TGTGCCAGCAGCGATGGTCGGGGCTGGGAGACCCAGTACTTC. The V gene is TRBV11-2, the J gene TRBJ2-5; either TRBD1 or TRBD2 may fit D (5 bases each). V gave up 5 bases and J gave up 5 bases, with 15 bases separating them. The CDR3 is 14 amino acids. CDR1 is SGHAT, CDR2 FQNNGV, per germline.

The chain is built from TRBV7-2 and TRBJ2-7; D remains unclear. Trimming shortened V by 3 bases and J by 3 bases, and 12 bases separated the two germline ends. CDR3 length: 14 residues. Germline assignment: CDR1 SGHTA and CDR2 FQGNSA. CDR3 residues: CASSLSPANYEQYF. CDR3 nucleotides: TGTGCCAGCAGCTTGTCGCCGGCGAACTACGAGCAGTACTTC. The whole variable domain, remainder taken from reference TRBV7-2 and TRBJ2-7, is GAGVSQSPSNKVTEKGKDVELRCDPISGHTALYWYRQSLGQGLEFLIYFQGNSAPDKSGLPSDRFSAERTGGSVSTLTIQRTQQEDSAVYLCASSLSPANYEQYFGPGTRLTVT.

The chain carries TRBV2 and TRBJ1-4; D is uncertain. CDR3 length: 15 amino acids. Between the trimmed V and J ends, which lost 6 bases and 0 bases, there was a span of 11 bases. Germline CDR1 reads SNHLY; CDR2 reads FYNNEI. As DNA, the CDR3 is TGTGCCAGCAGCAACACCCTATCAACTAATGAAAAACTGTTTTTT. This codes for CASSNTLSTNEKLFF.

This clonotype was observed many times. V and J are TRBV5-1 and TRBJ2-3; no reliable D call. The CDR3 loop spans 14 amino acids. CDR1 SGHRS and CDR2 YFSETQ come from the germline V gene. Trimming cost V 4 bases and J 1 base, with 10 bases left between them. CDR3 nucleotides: TGCGCCAGCAGCCCCAACTCTGGCACAGATACGCAGTATTTT. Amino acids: CASSPNSGTDTQYF.

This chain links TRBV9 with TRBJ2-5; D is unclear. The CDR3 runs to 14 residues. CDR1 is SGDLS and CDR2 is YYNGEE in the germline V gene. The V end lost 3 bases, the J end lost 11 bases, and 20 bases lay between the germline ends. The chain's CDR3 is CASSARGRSDEQYF. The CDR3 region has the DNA TGTGCCAGCAGCGCCCGAGGTAGGTCTGATGAGCAGTACTTC. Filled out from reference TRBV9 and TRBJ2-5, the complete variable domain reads DSGVTQTPKHLITATGQRVTLRCSPRSGDLSVYWYQQSLDQGLQFLIQYYNGEERAKGNILERFSAQQFPDLHSELNLSSLELGDSALYFCASSARGRSDEQYFGPGTRLLVL.

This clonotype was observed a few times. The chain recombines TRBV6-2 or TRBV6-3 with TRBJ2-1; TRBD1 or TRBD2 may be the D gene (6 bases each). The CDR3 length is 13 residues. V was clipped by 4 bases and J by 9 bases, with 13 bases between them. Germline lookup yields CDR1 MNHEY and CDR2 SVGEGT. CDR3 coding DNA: TGTGCCAGCAGTTTCCTGGGGGGCAGTGAGCAGTTCTTC. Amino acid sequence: CASSFLGGSEQFF.

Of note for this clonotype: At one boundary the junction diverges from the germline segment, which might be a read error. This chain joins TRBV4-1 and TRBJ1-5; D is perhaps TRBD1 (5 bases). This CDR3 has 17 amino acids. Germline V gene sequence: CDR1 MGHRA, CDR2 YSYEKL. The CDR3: CTSSHHQRGTTYQPQHF. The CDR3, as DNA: TGCACCAGCAGCCATCACCAGAGGGGCACCACGTATCAGCCCCAGCATTTT.

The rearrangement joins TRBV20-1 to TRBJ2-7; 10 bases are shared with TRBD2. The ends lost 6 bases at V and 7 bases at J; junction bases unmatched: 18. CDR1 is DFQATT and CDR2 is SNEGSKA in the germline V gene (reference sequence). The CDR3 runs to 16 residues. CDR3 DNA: TGCAGTGCACCTCCTAGCGGGAGCAGACCTTACAATGAGCAGTACTTC. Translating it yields CSAPPSGSRPYNEQYF.

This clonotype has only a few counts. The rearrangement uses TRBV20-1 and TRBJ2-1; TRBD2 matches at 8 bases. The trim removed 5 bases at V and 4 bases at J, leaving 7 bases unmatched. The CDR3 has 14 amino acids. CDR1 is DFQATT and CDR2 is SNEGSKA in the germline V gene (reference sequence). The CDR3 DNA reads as TGCAGTGCTTCGGGGGGGACTGATTACAATGAGCAGTTCTTC. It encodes CSASGGTDYNEQFF.